This TCR beta chain was retrieved from a study of immune cell composition in non-small cell lung cancer. Remarks on this clone: As yet, its antigen is unknown.

TCRdb's table, derived via immunoSEQ multiplex PCR, lists solely in-frame clones and lacks some. The sample gives under 9,000 clones, about 72% of which show up once; more than 7.5% is in the top ten. This CDR3 comprises 14 residues. V lost 3 bases and J 2 bases, leaving 10 bases between the germline ends. Germline V lookup: CDR1 SGHRS, CDR2 YFSETQ. General study findings and limits: Clones >0.5% enriched in tumour were rarer in adenocarcinoma (around 35%) than squamous (approximately 80%). Dominant in vivo tumour-associated clones were not shown to share tumour-reactive sequences. TIL tumour reactivity correlated with maximal tumour-associated clone frequency in adenocarcinoma.

The source is a human donor with non-small cell lung cancer. The chain employs TRBV5-1 and TRBJ2-3; D perhaps matches TRBD2 (6 bases). The sample was lung tumor tissue. CDR3 protein: CASSSGRDTDTQYF. For the CDR3, the DNA is TGCGCCAGCAGCTCGGGGCGGGACACAGATACGCAGTATTTT.